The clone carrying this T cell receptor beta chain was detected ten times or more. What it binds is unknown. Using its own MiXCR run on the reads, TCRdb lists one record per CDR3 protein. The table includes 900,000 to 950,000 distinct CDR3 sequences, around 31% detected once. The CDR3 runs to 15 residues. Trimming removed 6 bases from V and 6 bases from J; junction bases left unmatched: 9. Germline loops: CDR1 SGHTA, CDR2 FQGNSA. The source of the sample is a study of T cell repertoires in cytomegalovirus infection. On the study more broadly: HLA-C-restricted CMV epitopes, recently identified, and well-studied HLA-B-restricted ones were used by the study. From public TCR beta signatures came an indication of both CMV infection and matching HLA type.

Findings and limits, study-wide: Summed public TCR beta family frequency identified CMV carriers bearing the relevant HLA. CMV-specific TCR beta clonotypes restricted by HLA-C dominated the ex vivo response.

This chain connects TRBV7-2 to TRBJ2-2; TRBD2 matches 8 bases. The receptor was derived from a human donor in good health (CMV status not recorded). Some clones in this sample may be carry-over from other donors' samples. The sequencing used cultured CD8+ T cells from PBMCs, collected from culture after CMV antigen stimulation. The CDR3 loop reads CASSPSGGRAGELFF. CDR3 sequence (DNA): TGTGCCAGCAGTCCTTCGGGGGGGAGGGCCGGGGAGCTGTTTTTT.